The 22 T cell receptor beta chains presented below share a single source sample, sequenced in a study of blood T cell repertoires in COVID-19. This table comes from immunoSEQ multiplex PCR, and its TCRdb copy is limited to in-frame clones, with some not included. The profile shows about 340,000 clones, around 88% of them singletons. Sequenced input: peripheral blood. These receptors were collected from a man aged 30 to 39 with active or convalescent COVID-19.

This clone was counted between two and nine times. The sample has other DNA sequences that encode this CDR3 too. V gene TRBV5-4 combines with J gene TRBJ1-2, with TRBD1 identical over 8 bases. Losses at the gene ends were 5 bases for V and 5 bases for J; bases not matched to a gene: 8. This CDR3 is 14 amino acids long. Germline V CDR1 and CDR2: SGHNT, YYREEE (reference sequence). CDR3 sequence: CASSSDRGLYGYTF. CDR3 DNA: TGTGCCAGCAGTTCCGACAGGGGTCTTTATGGCTACACCTTC.

The chain employs TRBV30 and TRBJ2-7; 9 bases are a match to TRBD1. Germline V gene sequence: CDR1 GTSNPN, CDR2 SVGIG (reference sequence). The CDR3 covers 12 residues. The CDR3 coding sequence is TGTCCCCGGACAGGGGAATTTGGCGAGCAGTACTTC. Amino acids: CPRTGEFGEQYF.

This clone was seen a handful of times. The chain recombines TRBV24-1 with TRBJ1-6, with no clear D. V was shortened by 6 bases and J by 6 bases, with 11 bases between the two germline ends. This CDR3 is built from 14 residues. The germline gives CDR1 KGHDR, CDR2 SFDVKD. The DNA of the CDR3 is TGTGCCACCAGTTGGGAGGGTTCTAATTCACCCCTCCACTTT. This codes for CATSWEGSNSPLHF.

This clone was found once. The J gene is TRBJ1-2, the V gene TRBV19; D ambiguous. Trimming cost V 6 bases and J 4 bases, with 18 bases left between them. CDR1 LNHDA and CDR2 SQIVND come from the germline V gene (reference sequence). CDR3 length: 15 residues. CDR3 region: CASSSGMNAFYGYTF. The CDR3 DNA is TGTGCCAGTAGCTCGGGGATGAACGCCTTCTATGGCTACACCTTC.

V gene TRBV10-3 combines with J gene TRBJ2-3, with 9 bases identical to TRBD2. The CDR3 consists of 15 residues. From germline, CDR1 is ENHRY and CDR2 SYGVKD. Trimming at V came to 6 bases and at J to 1 base, leaving 5 bases not matched to a gene. CDR3 sequence (DNA): TGTGCCATCAGCCTTGTAGCGGGGGGCACAGATACGCAGTATTTT. This gives the protein CAISLVAGGTDTQYF.

The rearrangement links TRBV5-5 to TRBJ1-1; no definite D call. CDR1 and CDR2 from the germline V gene are SGHKS and YYEKEE (reference sequence). The CDR3 sequence is 16 residues long. The V gene lost 1 base and the J gene lost 1 base, with 14 bases spanning the gap. CDR3 sequence reads: CASSLMFGVPNTEAFF. CDR3 nucleotide sequence: TGTGCCAGCAGCTTGATGTTCGGGGTCCCGAACACTGAAGCTTTCTTT.

Only a few counts were recorded for this clone. The J gene is TRBJ2-1, the V gene TRBV5-3, with D uncertain. TRBV5-3 is marked as an open reading frame, function uncertain. V was cut by 2 bases and J by 7 bases, with 4 bases left in between. The CDR3 has 11 amino acids. For the CDR3, the DNA is TGTGCCAGAAGCTTCAAAAATGAGCAGTTCTTC. It translates to CARSFKNEQFF.

This chain connects TRBV6-2 or TRBV6-3 to TRBJ1-2; no definite D call. The CDR3 totals 14 residues. Germline CDR1 and CDR2: MNHEY and SVGEGT. The germline V and J ends were trimmed by 5 bases and 5 bases, with 15 bases remaining between them. In nucleotides, the CDR3 is TGTGCCAGCAGTCTCGAGTCAAGCACTTATGGCTACACCTTC. It yields the protein CASSLESSTYGYTF.

The chain has TRBV6-4 and TRBJ2-2, with a possible D match to TRBD1 (5 bases). The germline V gene encodes CDR1 MRHNA and CDR2 SNTAGT. The CDR3 consists of 15 residues. V lost 5 bases and J 4 bases, leaving 14 bases between the germline ends. CDR3 bases: TGTGCCAGCAGTACAAGCAGGGTGCCCACCGGGGAGCTGTTTTTT. This codes for CASSTSRVPTGELFF.

This rearrangement joins TRBV21-1 to TRBJ1-1; TRBD1 reflects the table's D call only, with no check against the DNA. TRBV21-1 has pseudogene status. There are 16 residues in the CDR3. CDR3 region: CASSNRDRGKTSEAFF. As DNA, the CDR3 is TGTGCCAGCAGCAACCGGGACAGGGGGAAAACAAGTGAAGCTTTCTTT.

The rearrangement links TRBV6-6 to TRBJ1-2; D is uncertain. From germline, CDR1 is MNHNY and CDR2 SVGAGI (reference sequence). V was trimmed by 3 bases and J by 3 bases, leaving 14 bases between them. This CDR3 is built from 15 residues. CDR3 in DNA: TGTGCCAGCAGTTATTATGAGACTCCGGACTATGGCTACACCTTC. Protein product: CASSYYETPDYGYTF.

The chain carries TRBV19 and TRBJ1-6, with unresolved D. This CDR3 has 15 residues. Germline V gives CDR1 LNHDA, CDR2 SQIVND (reference sequence). V was shortened by 0 bases and J by 7 bases, with 10 bases between the two germline ends. CDR3 region: CASSIDTAVNSPLHF. The CDR3 DNA reads as TGTGCCAGTAGTATAGATACGGCGGTCAATTCACCCCTCCACTTT. Combining the CDR3 with reference TRBV19 and TRBJ1-6 gives the whole variable domain DGGITQSPKYLFRKEGQNVTLSCEQNLNHDAMYWYRQDPGQGLRLIYYSQIVNDFQKGDIAEGYSVSREKKESFPLTVTSAQKNPTAFYLCASSIDTAVNSPLHFGNGTRLTVT.

V usage is TRBV12-3 or TRBV12-4 and J usage is TRBJ2-7; a weak D match, TRBD1 (5 bases). V lost 5 bases and J lost 3, with 8 bases in between. The CDR3 is 12 amino acids. DNA of the CDR3: TGTGCCAGCAGTCCCACAGGCTACGAGCAGTACTTC. Translating it yields CASSPTGYEQYF.

This clone was detected once. The J gene is TRBJ2-7, the V gene TRBV30; TRBD2 aligns across 7 bases. The CDR3 totals 13 residues. Germline CDR1 reads GTSNPN; CDR2 reads SVGIG (reference sequence). The J segment lost 3 bases and the V segment lost 2 bases, leaving 4 bases of the junction unmatched. The CDR3 reads CAWSRSGGYEQYF. The DNA of the CDR3 is TGTGCCTGGAGTCGGTCGGGAGGCTACGAGCAGTACTTC.

This chain links TRBV6-5 with TRBJ2-1; 11 nucleotides align to TRBD2. Looked up from germline, CDR1 is MNHEY and CDR2 is SVGAGI. The V segment lost 7 bases and the J segment 8 bases; nucleotides outside the gene matches: 10. This CDR3 spans 15 amino acids. CDR3 DNA: TGTGCCAGCATTATAACTAGCGGGAGATCCTATGAGCAGTTCTTC. Translated: CASIITSGRSYEQFF.

V usage is TRBV19 and J usage is TRBJ1-6, with TRBD1 matching 10 bases. Trimming removed 4 bases from V and 9 bases from J; junction bases left unmatched: 3. The CDR3 runs to 14 residues. CDR1 is LNHDA, CDR2 SQIVND, per germline (reference sequence). DNA for the CDR3: TGTGCCAGTAGTAGAAGGACAGGGGGTTCACCCCTCCACTTT. The encoded protein is CASSRRTGGSPLHF.

The chain carries TRBV29-1 and TRBJ1-5; 7 positions match TRBD1. The germline CDR1 and CDR2 sequences are SQVTM and ANQGSEA. Trimming cost V 7 bases and J 5 bases; bases outside gene matches: 5. The CDR3 covers 12 residues. The CDR3 here is CSAGQADQPQHF. DNA of the CDR3: TGCAGCGCCGGACAGGCGGATCAGCCCCAGCATTTT.

The V gene is TRBV19, the J gene TRBJ1-1; 8 bases are shared with TRBD1. From germline, CDR1 is LNHDA and CDR2 SQIVND (reference sequence). The CDR3 sequence is 14 residues long. The ends lost 7 bases at V and 5 bases at J; junction bases unmatched: 9. The DNA for the CDR3 is TGTGCCAGTATCCCGGACAGGGCAAGGACTGAAGCTTTCTTT. This encodes CASIPDRARTEAFF.

The rearrangement joins TRBV3-1 (or the pseudogene TRBV3-2) to TRBJ2-1; D uncertain. The CDR3 spans 17 residues. Germline loops: CDR1 LGHDT, CDR2 YNNKEL (reference sequence). Trimming took 3 bases from V and 0 from J, leaving 15 bases between them. The CDR3 protein is CASSHSGWSDSYNEQFF. As DNA, the CDR3 is TGTGCCAGCAGCCATTCCGGTTGGAGCGACTCCTACAATGAGCAGTTCTTC.

The V gene is TRBV4-1, the J gene TRBJ1-4, with D possibly being TRBD1 (6 bases). CDR1 is MGHRA and CDR2 is YSYEKL in the germline V gene. V lost 5 bases and J 8 bases, leaving 12 bases between the germline ends. The CDR3 runs to 13 residues. CDR3 sequence: CASSGQWAEKLFF. The CDR3 region has the DNA TGCGCCAGCAGCGGACAGTGGGCCGAAAAACTGTTTTTT.

This clone was detected only once. The J gene is TRBJ1-1, the V gene TRBV5-4; a possible D gene is TRBD1 (5 bases). Looked up from germline, CDR1 is SGHNT and CDR2 is YYREEE (reference sequence). The CDR3 spans 14 residues. Trimming pared 0 bases from V and 3 bases from J, leaving 9 bases between. CDR3 amino acids: CASSLGGRDTEAFF. The DNA for the CDR3 is TGTGCCAGCAGCTTGGGGGGGAGGGACACTGAAGCTTTCTTT.

This chain connects TRBV5-1 to TRBJ2-1; 8 nucleotides match TRBD1. The CDR3 totals 16 residues. Germline CDR1 reads SGHRS; CDR2 reads YFSETQ. The ends lost 3 bases at V and 1 base at J; junction bases unmatched: 6. The CDR3 nucleotides read TGCGCCAGCAGCTGGGGACAGGCGCTATCCTACAATGAGCAGTTCTTC. It specifies CASSWGQALSYNEQFF.